A selection of T cell receptor beta chains follows, all from one sample in a study of blood T cell repertoires in COVID-19. Repertoires were generated with immunoSEQ multiplex PCR, while TCRdb's copy carries only in-frame clones and drops some. The sample consists of 150,000 to 200,000 clones, about 85% of them appearing once. Sequenced input: peripheral blood. These receptors came from a woman between 40 and 50 years old with COVID-19, enrolled during active disease. CDR3s include the opening cysteine and the closing phenylalanine or tryptophan.

J gene: TRBJ1-1
CDR3 length: 14
V gene: TRBV5-1
CDR3 protein: CASSRQGDNTEAFF

J gene: TRBJ2-7
CDR3 length: 16
V gene: TRBV4-2
CDR3 protein: CASSQEGREYSYEQYF

J gene: TRBJ2-5
CDR3 length: 14
V gene: TRBV29-1
CDR3 protein: CSVAPGRGRETQYF

J gene: TRBJ1-5
CDR3 length: 16
V gene: TRBV4-1
CDR3 protein: CASSQDRTGSNQPQHF

J gene: TRBJ1-2
CDR3 length: 16
V gene: TRBV9
CDR3 protein: CASSVDGQGIGYGYTF

J gene: TRBJ1-1
CDR3 length: 14
V gene: TRBV12-5
CDR3 protein: CASGLGQLNTEAFF

J gene: TRBJ2-5
CDR3 length: 12
V gene: TRBV10-2
CDR3 protein: CASSPSRETQYF

J gene: TRBJ1-1
CDR3 length: 12
V gene: TRBV6-5
CDR3 protein: CATDRIGTEAFF

J gene: TRBJ1-5
CDR3 length: 15
V gene: TRBV19
CDR3 protein: CASKGQPNSNQPQHF

J gene: TRBJ2-7
CDR3 length: 16
V gene: TRBV5-4
CDR3 protein: CASSSGGLAGAYEQYF

J gene: TRBJ1-4
CDR3 length: 15
V gene: TRBV7-8
CDR3 protein: CASSLGGTANEKLFF

J gene: TRBJ1-2
CDR3 length: 12
V gene: TRBV19
CDR3 protein: CASRRAVYGYTF

J gene: TRBJ1-1
CDR3 length: 13
V gene: TRBV19
CDR3 protein: CASSMTGNTEAFF

J gene: TRBJ2-5
CDR3 length: 14
V gene: TRBV4-1
CDR3 protein: CASSQVGGKETQYF

J gene: TRBJ2-1
CDR3 length: 15
V gene: TRBV6-2/TRBV6-3
CDR3 protein: CASSYSGRSYNEQFF

J gene: TRBJ2-5
CDR3 length: 15
V gene: TRBV3-1/TRBV3-2
CDR3 protein: CASSQRTSVWETQYF

J gene: TRBJ1-1
CDR3 length: 15
V gene: TRBV10-3
CDR3 protein: CAISGPQFQNTEAFF

J gene: TRBJ2-7
CDR3 length: 16
V gene: TRBV5-4
CDR3 protein: CASSIAGGLGAYEQYF